This T cell receptor beta chain was sequenced during a study of blood T cells in healthy people across ages. Germline V gene lookup returns CDR1 LGHNA and CDR2 YNFKEQ. This CDR3 has 14 amino acids. Trimming removed 0 bases at V and 8 bases at J, with 10 bases between. Combining a sample-barcoded 5' primer with a J-beta primer mix, a second PCR ran for roughly 7 to 12 cycles. Using its own MiXCR run on the 5' RACE reads, TCRdb lists one record per CDR3 protein. The sample holds 780,000 or so distinct CDR3 sequences, 45% to 70% seen once. This clonotype was sampled from a man between 35 and 55 years old in good health. The chain recombines TRBV4-2 with TRBJ2-2; D is tentatively TRBD1 or TRBD2 (5 bases each). The sample comprised blood. The CDR3 is CASSQDGTLGELFF. The CDR3 nucleotides are TGTGCCAGCAGCCAAGATGGGACCCTTGGGGAGCTGTTTTTT.